This is a list of T cell receptor beta chains from one sample in a study of blood T cell repertoires in COVID-19. Generated by immunoSEQ multiplex PCR, the TCRdb table keeps only in-frame clones and is missing some. Of some 14,000 clones listed, 70% to 90% are singletons. The sequenced sample was peripheral blood. Receptors originate from a human donor in a cohort sampled during active COVID-19. Each CDR3 is given with its conserved first and last residue. A D gene is named only where the DNA matches it firmly. Clone size is not always given. Where it is, it says once, few, many or a class for expanded clones.

j_gene	v_gene	d_gene	abundance	CDR3nt	CDR3aa
TRBJ1-1	TRBV30	-	-	TGTGCCTGGAAGCGGGGGAACACTGAAGCTTTCTTT	CAWKRGNTEAFF
TRBJ1-3	TRBV11-2	-	-	TGTGCCAGCAGCTTAGCCGCGGGGTACGGAAACACCATATATTTT	CASSLAAGYGNTIYF
TRBJ1-1	TRBV6-4	TRBD1	-	TGTGCCAGCAGTGACTCAGACAGGGGGGGCACTGAAGCTTTCTTT	CASSDSDRGGTEAFF
TRBJ2-1	TRBV20-1	-	-	TGCAGTGCTAGTGAGGACAGAGATGCGGACAATGAGCAGTTCTTC	CSASEDRDADNEQFF
TRBJ2-7	TRBV10-3	-	-	TGTGCCATCAGTGAAGAATGGCAGGGGATTTTCCCCTACGAGCAGTACTTC	CAISEEWQGIFPYEQYF
TRBJ1-3	TRBV7-2	-	-	TGTGCCAGCAGCCTAAACGCAGGAAACACCATATATTTT	CASSLNAGNTIYF
TRBJ1-1	TRBV11-3	-	-	TGTGCCAGCAGCTTAGAATCAGGCAGTGAAGCTTTCTTT	CASSLESGSEAFF
TRBJ2-1	TRBV5-1	TRBD1	-	TGCGCCAGCAGTTCCCAAGGACAGGGCAATGAGCAGTTCTTC	CASSSQGQGNEQFF
TRBJ1-3	TRBV7-6	-	-	TGTGCCAGCAGCTCCGATTCAGGTGACACCATATATTTT	CASSSDSGDTIYF
TRBJ2-7	TRBV6-2/TRBV6-3	-	-	TGTGCCAGCAGCAGGGAGGAACACTACGAGCAGTACTTC	CASSREEHYEQYF
TRBJ1-5	TRBV19	TRBD1	-	TGTGCCAGTAGTCCCGGGACAGGGGGCTTTCAGCCCCAGCATTTT	CASSPGTGGFQPQHF
TRBJ2-5	TRBV24-1	TRBD1	-	TGTGCCACCAGTGATGGGACAGGGGGGCAAGAGACCCAGTACTTC	CATSDGTGGQETQYF
TRBJ2-5	TRBV6-5	-	-	TGTGCCAGCAGTTACGGCCTAGCAGAGACCCAGTACTTC	CASSYGLAETQYF
TRBJ1-3	TRBV25-1	TRBD1	-	TGTGCCAGCAGTGCCTCAGACAGGGGCCTAAACACCATATATTTT	CASSASDRGLNTIYF
TRBJ2-5	TRBV7-2	TRBD1	once	TGTGCCAGCGGCCCTGGGACAGGCCTCGGGCAGACCCAGTACTTC	CASGPGTGLGQTQYF
TRBJ2-1	TRBV24-1	-	-	TGTGCCACCAGTGACCAAACAGGGTCCCACAATGAGCAGTTCTTC	CATSDQTGSHNEQFF
TRBJ2-2	TRBV30	-	few	TGTGCCTGGAGTGGTCTGGGGGCGGTCACCGGGGAGCTGTTTTTT	CAWSGLGAVTGELFF
TRBJ2-3	TRBV12-2	-	-	TGTGCAAGTCGCTTAGCGGGACACGGAAAGTATTTT	CASRLAGHGKYF
TRBJ2-7	TRBV5-4	TRBD1	-	TGTGCCAGCAGCCCCCCACCACGAGGGACAGGGAGCTACGAGCAGTACTTC	CASSPPPRGTGSYEQYF
TRBJ2-5	TRBV5-1	-	-	TGCGCCAGCAGCTTGGAAGCACCCACGGAGACCCAGTACTTC	CASSLEAPTETQYF
TRBJ2-5	TRBV6-5	TRBD2	-	TGTGCCAGCCGAACTAGCGGGGGGCTCCAGTACTTC	CASRTSGGLQYF
TRBJ1-1	TRBV6-5	-	-	TGTGCCAGCAGCTCCTTTTATAACTCTGAAGCTTTCTTT	CASSSFYNSEAFF
TRBJ2-2	TRBV7-2	TRBD2	-	TGTGCCAGCAGCCCCGGGACTAGCGGGGGGAACACCGGGGAGCTGTTTTTT	CASSPGTSGGNTGELFF
TRBJ1-2	TRBV10-2	TRBD1	-	TGCGCCAGCAGTGTAGCCGGGACAGAGGGACCGGTTGGCTATGGCTACACCTTC	CASSVAGTEGPVGYGYTF
TRBJ2-4	TRBV10-3	TRBD2	-	TGTGCCATCAGTGAACCGACTAGCGACGAAAACATTCAGTACTTC	CAISEPTSDENIQYF
TRBJ1-4	TRBV28	TRBD1	-	TGTGCCAGCAGTACCGGGACAGAGACCGAAAAACTGTTTTTT	CASSTGTETEKLFF
TRBJ2-2	TRBV6-1	-	-	TGTGCCAGCAGTGAAGGGGCCCACCTGGGCGGGGAGCTGTTTTTT	CASSEGAHLGGELFF
TRBJ2-2	TRBV6-2/TRBV6-3	-	-	TGTGCCAGCAGTCGGACCGGGGAGCTGTTTTTT	CASSRTGELFF
TRBJ2-3	TRBV5-4	TRBD2	-	TGTGCCAGCAGCCCCGTCCCCCGACTAGCGGCTAGCACAGATACGCAGTATTTT	CASSPVPRLAASTDTQYF
TRBJ1-4	TRBV29-1	-	-	TGCAGCGTCCGGGGGGGAGAAAAACTGTTTTTT	CSVRGGEKLFF
TRBJ2-7	TRBV15	-	-	TGTGCCACCAGCAGGGCCGGGACTTACGAGCAGTACTTC	CATSRAGTYEQYF
TRBJ2-5	TRBV12-3/TRBV12-4	-	-	TGTGCCAGCAGTATGGACAGATTCGAGACCCAGTACTTC	CASSMDRFETQYF
TRBJ2-3	TRBV7-9	TRBD2	once	TGTGCCGGAACCTTATTGAGCGGGGGGACAGATACGCAGTATTTT	CAGTLLSGGTDTQYF
TRBJ2-1	TRBV11-2	-	-	TGTGCCAGCAGCTTAGCACAGGGCGCTTTCTATGAGCAGTTCTTC	CASSLAQGAFYEQFF
TRBJ2-2	TRBV29-1	-	once	TGCAGCGTGGACAGGAACACCGGGGAGCTGTTTTTT	CSVDRNTGELFF
TRBJ1-1	TRBV7-9	TRBD1	-	TGTGCCAGCAGCTTCGAGGACAGGGCGAACACTGAAGCTTTCTTT	CASSFEDRANTEAFF
TRBJ2-2	TRBV11-2	-	once	TGTGCCAGCAGCTTAAATAGGGGTCGGACCGGGGAGCTGTTTTTT	CASSLNRGRTGELFF
TRBJ2-6	TRBV11-2	-	-	TGTGCCAGCAGCTCGGTAATAGCGGCGGCTGGGGCCAACGTCCTGACTTTC	CASSSVIAAAGANVLTF